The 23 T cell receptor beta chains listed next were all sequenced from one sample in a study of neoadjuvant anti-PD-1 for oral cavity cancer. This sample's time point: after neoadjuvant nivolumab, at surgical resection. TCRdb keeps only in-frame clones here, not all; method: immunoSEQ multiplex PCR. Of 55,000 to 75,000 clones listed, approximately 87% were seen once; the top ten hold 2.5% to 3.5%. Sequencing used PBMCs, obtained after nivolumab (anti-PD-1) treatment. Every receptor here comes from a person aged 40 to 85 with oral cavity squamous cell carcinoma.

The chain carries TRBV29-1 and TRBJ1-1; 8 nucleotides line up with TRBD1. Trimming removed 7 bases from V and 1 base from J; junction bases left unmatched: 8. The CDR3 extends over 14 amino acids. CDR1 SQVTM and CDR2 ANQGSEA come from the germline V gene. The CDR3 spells CSAPLGQGNTEAFF. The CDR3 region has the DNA TGCAGCGCCCCCTTAGGACAGGGGAACACTGAAGCTTTCTTT.

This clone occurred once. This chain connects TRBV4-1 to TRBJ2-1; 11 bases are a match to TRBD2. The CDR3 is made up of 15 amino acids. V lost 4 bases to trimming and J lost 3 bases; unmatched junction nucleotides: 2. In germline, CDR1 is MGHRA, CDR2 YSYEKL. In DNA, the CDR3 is TGCGCCAGCAGCCGACTAGCGGGGTACTACAATGAGCAGTTCTTC. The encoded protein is CASSRLAGYYNEQFF.

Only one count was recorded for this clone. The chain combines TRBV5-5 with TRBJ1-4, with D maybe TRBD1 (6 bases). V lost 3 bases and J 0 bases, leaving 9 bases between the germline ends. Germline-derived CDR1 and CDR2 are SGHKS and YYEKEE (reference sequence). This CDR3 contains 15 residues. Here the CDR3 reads CASSYWTATNEKLFF. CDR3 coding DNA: TGTGCCAGCAGCTACTGGACAGCAACTAATGAAAAACTGTTTTTT.

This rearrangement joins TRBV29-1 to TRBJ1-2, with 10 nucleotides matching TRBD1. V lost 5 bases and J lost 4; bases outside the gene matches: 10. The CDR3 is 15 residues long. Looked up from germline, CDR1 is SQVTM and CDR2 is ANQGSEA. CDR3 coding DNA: TGCAGCGTTACGGTCGGGACAGGGGTTAGCTATGGCTACACCTTC. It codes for CSVTVGTGVSYGYTF.

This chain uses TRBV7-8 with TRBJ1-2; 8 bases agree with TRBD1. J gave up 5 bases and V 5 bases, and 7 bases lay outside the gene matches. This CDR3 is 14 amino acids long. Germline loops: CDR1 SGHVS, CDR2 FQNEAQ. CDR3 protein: CASSPRGLGYGYTF. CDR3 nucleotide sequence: TGTGCCAGCAGCCCCAGGGGGCTTGGGTATGGCTACACCTTC. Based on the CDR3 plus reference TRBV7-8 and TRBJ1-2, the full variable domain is GAGVSQSPRYKVAKRGQDVALRCDPISGHVSLFWYQQALGQGPEFLTYFQNEAQLDKSGLPSDRFFAERPEGSVSTLKIQRTQQEDSAVYLCASSPRGLGYGYTFGSGTRLTVV.

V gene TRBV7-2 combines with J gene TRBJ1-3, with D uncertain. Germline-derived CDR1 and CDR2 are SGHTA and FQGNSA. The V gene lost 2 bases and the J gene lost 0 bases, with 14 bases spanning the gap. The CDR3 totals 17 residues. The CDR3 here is CASSLYGRTISGNTIYF. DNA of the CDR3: TGTGCCAGCAGCTTATATGGCAGAACGATCTCTGGAAACACCATATATTTT.

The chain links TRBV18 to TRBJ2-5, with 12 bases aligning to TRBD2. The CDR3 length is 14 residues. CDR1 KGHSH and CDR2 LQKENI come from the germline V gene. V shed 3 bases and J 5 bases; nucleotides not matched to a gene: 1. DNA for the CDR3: TGTGCCAGCTCACCGGGACTAGCGGGCGAGACCCAGTACTTC. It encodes CASSPGLAGETQYF. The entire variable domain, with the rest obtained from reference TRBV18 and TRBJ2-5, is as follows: NAGVMQNPRHLVRRRGQEARLRCSPMKGHSHVYWYRQLPEEGLKFMVYLQKENIIDESGMPKERFSAEFPKEGPSILRIQQVVRGDSAAYFCASSPGLAGETQYFGPGTRLLVL.

In DNA, the CDR3 is TGTGCCAGCAGCTTGGAAGGGGGCGAAGGAGGCACTGAAGCTTTCTTT. It specifies CASSLEGGEGGTEAFF. The chain links TRBV5-5 to TRBJ1-1; 7 bases line up with TRBD1. Per the germline V gene, CDR1 is SGHKS and CDR2 is YYEKEE (reference sequence). Trimming at V came to 0 bases and at J to 4 bases, leaving 9 bases not matched to a gene. The CDR3 is 16 amino acids.

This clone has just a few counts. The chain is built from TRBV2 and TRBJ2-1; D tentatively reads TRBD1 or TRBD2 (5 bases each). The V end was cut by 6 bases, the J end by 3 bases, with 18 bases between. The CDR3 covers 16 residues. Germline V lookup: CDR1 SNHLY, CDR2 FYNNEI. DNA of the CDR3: TGTGCCAGCAGGAGGGGCAACTCTCGGGTCTACAATGAGCAGTTCTTC. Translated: CASRRGNSRVYNEQFF.

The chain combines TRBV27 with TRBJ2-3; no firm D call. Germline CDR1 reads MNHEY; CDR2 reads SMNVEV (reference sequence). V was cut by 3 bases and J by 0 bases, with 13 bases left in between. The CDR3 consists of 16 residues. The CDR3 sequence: CASSFAAPTSTDTQYF. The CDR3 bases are TGTGCCAGCAGTTTTGCGGCCCCGACTAGCACAGATACGCAGTATTTT.

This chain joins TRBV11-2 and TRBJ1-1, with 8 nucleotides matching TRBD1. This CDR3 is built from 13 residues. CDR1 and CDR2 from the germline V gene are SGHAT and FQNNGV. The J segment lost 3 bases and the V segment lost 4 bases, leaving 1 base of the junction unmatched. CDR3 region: CASSSQGDTEAFF. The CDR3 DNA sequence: TGTGCCAGCAGCTCACAGGGGGACACTGAAGCTTTCTTT.

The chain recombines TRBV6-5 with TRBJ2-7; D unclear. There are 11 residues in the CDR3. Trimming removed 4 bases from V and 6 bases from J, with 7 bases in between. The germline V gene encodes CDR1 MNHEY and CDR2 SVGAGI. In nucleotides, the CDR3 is TGTGCCAGCAGTTCCCCGGGCGAGCAGTACTTC. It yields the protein CASSSPGEQYF.

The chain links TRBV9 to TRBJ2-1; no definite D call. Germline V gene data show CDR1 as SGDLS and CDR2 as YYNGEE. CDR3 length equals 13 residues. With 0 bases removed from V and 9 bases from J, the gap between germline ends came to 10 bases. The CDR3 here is CASSVGIVGEQFF. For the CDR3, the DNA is TGTGCCAGCAGCGTAGGGATTGTAGGTGAGCAGTTCTTC.

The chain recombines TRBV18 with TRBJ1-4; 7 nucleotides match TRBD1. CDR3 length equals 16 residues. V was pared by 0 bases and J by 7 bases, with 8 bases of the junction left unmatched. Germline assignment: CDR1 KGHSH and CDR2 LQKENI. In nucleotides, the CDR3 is TGTGCCAGCTCACCACCGGCAGGGGGATTCGGTGAAAAACTGTTTTTT. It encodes CASSPPAGGFGEKLFF.

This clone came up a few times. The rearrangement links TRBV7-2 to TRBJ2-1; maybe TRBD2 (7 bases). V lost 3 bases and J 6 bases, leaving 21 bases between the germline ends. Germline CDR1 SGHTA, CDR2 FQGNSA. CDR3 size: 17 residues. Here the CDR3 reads CASSLPPGRGPFNEQFF. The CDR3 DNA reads TGTGCCAGCAGCTTGCCCCCCGGGCGGGGGCCCTTCAATGAGCAGTTCTTC.

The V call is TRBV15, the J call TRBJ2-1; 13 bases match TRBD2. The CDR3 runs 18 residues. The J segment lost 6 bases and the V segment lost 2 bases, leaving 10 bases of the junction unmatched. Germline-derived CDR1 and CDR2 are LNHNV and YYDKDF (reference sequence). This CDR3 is CATSRLGRTSGRSNEQFF. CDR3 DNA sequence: TGTGCCACCAGCAGATTGGGTCGGACTAGCGGGAGAAGCAATGAGCAGTTCTTC.

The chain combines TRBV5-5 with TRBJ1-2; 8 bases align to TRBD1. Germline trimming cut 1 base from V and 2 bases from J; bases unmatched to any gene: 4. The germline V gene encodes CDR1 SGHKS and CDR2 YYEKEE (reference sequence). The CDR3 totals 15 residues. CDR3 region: CASSLQGAINYGYTF. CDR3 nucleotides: TGTGCCAGCAGCTTGCAGGGGGCGATCAACTATGGCTACACCTTC.

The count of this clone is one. CDR3 sequence (DNA): TGCGCCAGCAGCCAAGATTCGCCCCCGTGGGGCAATCAGCCCCAGCATTTT. This gives the protein CASSQDSPPWGNQPQHF. The chain employs TRBV4-1 and TRBJ1-5; D is unresolved. CDR1 MGHRA and CDR2 YSYEKL come from the germline V gene. The germline V and J ends were trimmed by 0 bases and 2 bases, with 14 bases remaining between them. The CDR3 spans 17 residues.

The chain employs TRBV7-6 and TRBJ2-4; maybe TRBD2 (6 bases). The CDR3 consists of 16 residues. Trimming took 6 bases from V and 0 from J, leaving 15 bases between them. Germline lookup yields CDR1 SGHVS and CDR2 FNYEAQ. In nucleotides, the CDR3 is TGTGCCAGCAGTCCAGTGGGGGGACTAGCCAAAAACATTCAGTACTTC. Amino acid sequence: CASSPVGGLAKNIQYF.

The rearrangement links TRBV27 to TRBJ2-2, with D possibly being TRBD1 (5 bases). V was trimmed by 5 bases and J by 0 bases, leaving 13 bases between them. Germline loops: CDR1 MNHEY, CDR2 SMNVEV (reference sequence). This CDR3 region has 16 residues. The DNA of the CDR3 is TGTGCCAGCAGTCAAGGGGCCCAAACGAACACCGGGGAGCTGTTTTTT. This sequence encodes CASSQGAQTNTGELFF.

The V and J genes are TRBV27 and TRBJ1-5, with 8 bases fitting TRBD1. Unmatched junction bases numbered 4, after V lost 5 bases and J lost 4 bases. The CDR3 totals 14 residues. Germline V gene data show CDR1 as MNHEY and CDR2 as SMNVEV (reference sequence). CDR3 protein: CASSGYRGNQPQHF. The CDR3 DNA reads TGTGCCAGCAGTGGCTACAGGGGGAATCAGCCCCAGCATTTT.

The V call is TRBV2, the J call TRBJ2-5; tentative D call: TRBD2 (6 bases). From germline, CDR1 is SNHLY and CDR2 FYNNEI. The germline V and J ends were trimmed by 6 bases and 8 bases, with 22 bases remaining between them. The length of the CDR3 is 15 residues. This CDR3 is CASRRLVPSERTQYF. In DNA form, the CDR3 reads TGTGCCAGCAGACGACTAGTTCCAAGCGAGAGAACCCAGTACTTC.

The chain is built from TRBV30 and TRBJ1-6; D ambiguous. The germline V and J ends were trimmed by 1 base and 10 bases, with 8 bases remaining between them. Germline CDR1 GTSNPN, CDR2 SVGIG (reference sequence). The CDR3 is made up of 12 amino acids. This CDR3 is CAWSDPASPLHF. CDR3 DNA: TGTGCCTGGAGTGACCCTGCATCACCCCTCCACTTT.